A selection of T cell receptor beta chains follows, all from one sample in a study of CD8+ T cells in alopecia areata. Here immunoSEQ multiplex PCR was the method, and the copy in TCRdb shows in-frame clones only, minus some. This sample has over 200,000 clones, with about 60% found just once. The material sequenced was CD4+ T cells sorted from blood, taken at week 0. The source of these receptors is a human donor with alopecia areata. Each CDR3 is given without its conserved first and last residue. D genes are given only for firm matches. Not all rows give a size; the values are once, few, many and, for expanded clones, a class.

V gene: TRBV9
J gene: TRBJ2-5
D gene: NA
clone size: NA
CDR3 protein: ASSTDPRETQY

V gene: TRBV25-1
J gene: TRBJ1-1
D gene: TRBD1
clone size: once
CDR3 protein: ASSEWGISGTGFGAF

V gene: TRBV19
J gene: TRBJ1-5
D gene: NA
clone size: NA
CDR3 protein: ATRFSNQPQH

V gene: TRBV7-9
J gene: TRBJ1-2
D gene: NA
clone size: NA
CDR3 protein: ASSLREYGYT

V gene: TRBV2
J gene: TRBJ2-1
D gene: NA
clone size: NA
CDR3 protein: ASMQGTYNEQF

V gene: TRBV4-2
J gene: TRBJ2-5
D gene: NA
clone size: NA
CDR3 protein: ASSQGVVEKETQY

V gene: TRBV7-3
J gene: TRBJ2-5
D gene: NA
clone size: NA
CDR3 protein: ASSLVETQY

V gene: TRBV2
J gene: TRBJ2-7
D gene: NA
clone size: once
CDR3 protein: ASAQVPTSLHYEQY

V gene: TRBV7-7
J gene: TRBJ2-1
D gene: NA
clone size: NA
CDR3 protein: ASSPRLGNEQF

V gene: TRBV29-1
J gene: TRBJ2-7
D gene: NA
clone size: few
CDR3 protein: SDPPSPVYEQY

V gene: TRBV6-5
J gene: TRBJ2-2
D gene: NA
clone size: NA
CDR3 protein: ASSQYLRSTGELF

V gene: TRBV19
J gene: TRBJ1-5
D gene: NA
clone size: NA
CDR3 protein: ASSIESSYSNQPQH

V gene: TRBV7-9
J gene: TRBJ2-7
D gene: NA
clone size: NA
CDR3 protein: ASSKLTLFSEQY

V gene: TRBV30
J gene: TRBJ1-1
D gene: NA
clone size: NA
CDR3 protein: AWSREMNTEAF

V gene: TRBV5-4
J gene: TRBJ1-6
D gene: NA
clone size: NA
CDR3 protein: ASSLGLGGAASPLH

V gene: TRBV7-8
J gene: TRBJ2-7
D gene: TRBD2
clone size: NA
CDR3 protein: ASSLVAGGPNEQY

V gene: TRBV6-5
J gene: TRBJ1-2
D gene: NA
clone size: NA
CDR3 protein: ASSLRGTYGYT

V gene: TRBV7-9
J gene: TRBJ2-2
D gene: NA
clone size: NA
CDR3 protein: ASSLRSGGELF

V gene: TRBV6-1
J gene: TRBJ1-4
D gene: TRBD1
clone size: NA
CDR3 protein: ASSEQGGTNEKLF

V gene: TRBV11-2
J gene: TRBJ1-6
D gene: NA
clone size: NA
CDR3 protein: ASSLDAGDNSPLH

V gene: TRBV10-3
J gene: TRBJ2-1
D gene: TRBD1
clone size: NA
CDR3 protein: AISGTENYNEQF

V gene: TRBV29-1
J gene: TRBJ2-7
D gene: NA
clone size: NA
CDR3 protein: SVEPQAGYEQY

V gene: TRBV2
J gene: TRBJ2-2
D gene: NA
clone size: NA
CDR3 protein: ASSVTRSTGELF

V gene: TRBV5-1
J gene: TRBJ1-1
D gene: NA
clone size: NA
CDR3 protein: ASSSGQIEAF

V gene: TRBV13
J gene: TRBJ1-2
D gene: NA
clone size: NA
CDR3 protein: ASSTTEGGYT

V gene: TRBV29-1
J gene: TRBJ2-4
D gene: NA
clone size: NA
CDR3 protein: SVALQAKNIQY

V gene: TRBV27
J gene: TRBJ1-2
D gene: NA
clone size: NA
CDR3 protein: ASSHTGTGYGYT

V gene: TRBV7-2
J gene: TRBJ1-2
D gene: NA
clone size: NA
CDR3 protein: ASSLRVYGGYT

V gene: TRBV2
J gene: TRBJ2-5
D gene: NA
clone size: few
CDR3 protein: ASRPGRAQETQY

V gene: TRBV10-3
J gene: TRBJ2-7
D gene: NA
clone size: NA
CDR3 protein: AISWTESYEQY

V gene: TRBV6-5
J gene: TRBJ2-7
D gene: TRBD1
clone size: NA
CDR3 protein: ASSRGQGNFYEQY

V gene: TRBV5-4
J gene: TRBJ1-5
D gene: NA
clone size: NA
CDR3 protein: ASSDQQGGPQH

V gene: TRBV28
J gene: TRBJ2-7
D gene: NA
clone size: NA
CDR3 protein: ASSLPGYEQY

V gene: TRBV2
J gene: TRBJ2-3
D gene: TRBD2
clone size: few
CDR3 protein: ASSDSLADDTQY

V gene: TRBV5-6
J gene: TRBJ1-1
D gene: NA
clone size: few
CDR3 protein: ASSPQGVNTEAF

V gene: TRBV6-5
J gene: TRBJ2-2
D gene: TRBD1
clone size: few
CDR3 protein: ASTPTGGVGGELF

V gene: TRBV19
J gene: TRBJ2-2
D gene: TRBD1
clone size: NA
CDR3 protein: ASRITGTGRSGELF

V gene: TRBV4-1
J gene: TRBJ2-1
D gene: TRBD2
clone size: few
CDR3 protein: ASSQLSGRDNEQF

V gene: TRBV30
J gene: TRBJ1-3
D gene: TRBD1
clone size: NA
CDR3 protein: AWTRDRASGNTIY

V gene: TRBV25-1
J gene: TRBJ2-7
D gene: TRBD1
clone size: NA
CDR3 protein: ASTRTGSYEQY

V gene: TRBV2
J gene: TRBJ1-2
D gene: NA
clone size: NA
CDR3 protein: ASRTEIYGYT

V gene: TRBV29-1
J gene: TRBJ2-5
D gene: TRBD2
clone size: once
CDR3 protein: SVVTSGKETQY

V gene: TRBV5-5
J gene: TRBJ2-1
D gene: TRBD1
clone size: NA
CDR3 protein: ASSSLRGSSYNEQF

V gene: TRBV29-1
J gene: TRBJ2-1
D gene: TRBD2
clone size: few
CDR3 protein: SASGRARNEQF

V gene: TRBV4-1
J gene: TRBJ2-2
D gene: NA
clone size: NA
CDR3 protein: ASSRSHLGGDLSGELF

V gene: TRBV7-9
J gene: TRBJ2-7
D gene: NA
clone size: NA
CDR3 protein: ASSLDGGVVNEQY

V gene: TRBV15
J gene: TRBJ2-7
D gene: TRBD1
clone size: NA
CDR3 protein: ATSRTMEDRGLSRYEQY

V gene: TRBV5-1
J gene: TRBJ2-1
D gene: TRBD2
clone size: NA
CDR3 protein: ASKDTPSGGNNEQF

V gene: TRBV29-1
J gene: TRBJ1-2
D gene: TRBD1
clone size: NA
CDR3 protein: SVGRGQGAGGYT

V gene: TRBV13
J gene: TRBJ2-1
D gene: NA
clone size: few
CDR3 protein: ASSTPGSEQF

V gene: TRBV29-1
J gene: TRBJ2-1
D gene: NA
clone size: few
CDR3 protein: SANEGAGEQF

V gene: TRBV20-1
J gene: TRBJ1-2
D gene: NA
clone size: NA
CDR3 protein: SAKDLRGYT

V gene: TRBV18
J gene: TRBJ2-1
D gene: TRBD1
clone size: NA
CDR3 protein: ASSPGTGIDEQF

V gene: TRBV9
J gene: TRBJ2-5
D gene: TRBD2
clone size: NA
CDR3 protein: ASSVTSSGETQY

V gene: TRBV30
J gene: TRBJ1-5
D gene: TRBD1
clone size: NA
CDR3 protein: AWSRDRGPPNQPQH